This is a list of T cell receptor beta chains from one sample in a study of T cell responses to AZD1222 COVID-19 vaccine. Data came from immunoSEQ multiplex PCR; TCRdb stores just in-frame clones and leaves some out. Of 95,000 to 100,000 clones detected, about 88% appear once; the ten largest clones hold 16%. Here the sequenced sample was peripheral blood, taken 28 days after the second AZD1222 dose. Receptors were obtained from an adult who received the AZD1222 COVID-19 vaccine. The CDR3 runs from the conserved cysteine through the conserved F or W. The D gene is left open where the match is weak. Size is stated for part of the rows, as once, few or many counts, or as a class when the clone is expanded.

d_call	v_call	j_call	clone_size	cdr3_nt	cdr3_aa
.	TRBV5-1	TRBJ2-5	.	TGCGCCAGCAGCCCCGGCGTGGGGATTCAAGAGACCCAGTACTTC	CASSPGVGIQETQYF
.	TRBV11-3	TRBJ2-3	.	TGTGCCAGCAGCTTGGGGGAGACACAAGATACGCAGTATTTT	CASSLGETQDTQYF
.	TRBV28	TRBJ2-1	once	TGTGCCAGCAGCTGGGACAACAATGAGCAGTTCTTC	CASSWDNNEQFF
.	TRBV24-1	TRBJ2-1	.	TGTGCCACCAGTGAAAGAGCGGGTTCGACCTACAATGAGCAGTTCTTC	CATSERAGSTYNEQFF
.	TRBV25-1	TRBJ1-4	.	TGTGCCAGCAGTGAAATCCAGTTTAATGAAAAACTGTTTTTT	CASSEIQFNEKLFF
.	TRBV12-3/TRBV12-4	TRBJ2-2	.	TGTGCCCAGGGGAAGAACACCGGGGAGCTGTTTTTT	CAQGKNTGELFF
.	TRBV19	TRBJ1-1	.	TGTGCCAGTAGTCTACAGGGTATGACAGAAGCTTTCTTT	CASSLQGMTEAFF
TRBD1	TRBV7-9	TRBJ2-3	once	TGTGCCAGCAGCTTTGAGACAGGGCCTAGCACAGATACGCAGTATTTT	CASSFETGPSTDTQYF
.	TRBV6-5	TRBJ2-7	once	TGTGCCAGCAGGACCGGGACGGATTTAGAGCAGTACTTC	CASRTGTDLEQYF
TRBD2	TRBV24-1	TRBJ2-7	.	TGTGCCACCAGTGACCCTAGCGGCTACGAGCAGTACTTC	CATSDPSGYEQYF
.	TRBV19	TRBJ1-1	few	TGTGCCAGTATAGACAACCTGGCTGAAGCTTTCTTT	CASIDNLAEAFF
.	TRBV3-1/TRBV3-2	TRBJ1-6	.	TGTGCCAGCAGCCCCGAGAGCTCCTATAATTCACCCCTCCACTTT	CASSPESSYNSPLHF
.	TRBV7-8	TRBJ1-5	.	TGTGCCAGCAGCTTATCTAGCAGGGAGAATCAGCCCCAGCATTTT	CASSLSSRENQPQHF
.	TRBV29-1	TRBJ2-1	.	TGCGGCTACAGGAGCTCCTACAATGAGCAGTTCTTC	CGYRSSYNEQFF
.	TRBV30	TRBJ2-5	few	TGTGCCTGGAGTGCCCCTGGCACTGGGACCCAGTACTTC	CAWSAPGTGTQYF
TRBD1	TRBV30	TRBJ1-5	few	TGTGCCTGGAGCGTAGACAGGGGTCAGCCCCAGCATTTT	CAWSVDRGQPQHF
.	TRBV28	TRBJ1-5	.	TGTGCCAGCAGTTTCGGTGAGCCGGGTATCTTAGAGCATTTT	CASSFGEPGILEHF
TRBD1	TRBV7-9	TRBJ2-1	once	TGTGCCAGCAGCTCCCTCCGGGACAGGGCTAGCTATGAGCAGTTCTTC	CASSSLRDRASYEQFF
TRBD1	TRBV6-5	TRBJ1-1	.	TGTGCCAGCAAAGACAGGGGTGCCTTGAACACTGAAGCTTTCTTT	CASKDRGALNTEAFF
.	TRBV3-1/TRBV3-2	TRBJ1-1	.	TGTGCCAGCAGCCATTTGGGGACGGGGAACACTGAAGCTTTCTTT	CASSHLGTGNTEAFF
.	TRBV19	TRBJ2-2	.	TGTGCCAGTAGAAAGAATACGAACACCGGGGAGCTGTTTTTT	CASRKNTNTGELFF
.	TRBV10-3	TRBJ2-3	once	TGTGCCATCAGTGACGACTACACAGATACGCAGTATTTT	CAISDDYTDTQYF
.	TRBV3-1/TRBV3-2	TRBJ2-5	.	TGTGCCAGCAGCCAAGAACGAAGCGGAGCCTTCTCAGAGACCCAGTACTTC	CASSQERSGAFSETQYF
.	TRBV5-6	TRBJ1-5	many	TGTGCCAGCAGCGGTCCCGGTGCGAGTGGGCCCCAGCATTTT	CASSGPGASGPQHF
.	TRBV30	TRBJ2-2	.	TGTGCCTGGAGTGTAGACTTCCCGAACACCGGGGAGCTGTTTTTT	CAWSVDFPNTGELFF
.	TRBV30	TRBJ1-1	.	TGTGCCTGGAGACACCAGAACACTGAAGCTTTCTTT	CAWRHQNTEAFF
.	TRBV6-5	TRBJ1-1	.	TGTGCCAGCAGAGACACCTCCGGGAGGCCTGAAGCTTTCTTT	CASRDTSGRPEAFF
.	TRBV6-4	TRBJ1-4	.	TGTGCCAGCAGTGAGTCCCCGGAGTTTAATGAAAAACTGTTTTTT	CASSESPEFNEKLFF
.	TRBV5-1	TRBJ1-6	once	TGCGCCAGCAGCTTGGACGGGGGCGAAACTTCACCCCTCCACTTT	CASSLDGGETSPLHF
.	TRBV5-1	TRBJ1-4	.	TGCGCCAGCAGCTTTCCAGATGAAAAACTGTTTTTT	CASSFPDEKLFF
.	TRBV7-9	TRBJ2-7	.	TGTGCCAGCAGCTTAGTGCTGGGAATCTACGAGCAGTACTTC	CASSLVLGIYEQYF
TRBD1	TRBV2	TRBJ1-4	.	TGTGCCAGCAGTAGACAGGGCGAGGGAGAAAAACTGTTTTTT	CASSRQGEGEKLFF
TRBD1	TRBV19	TRBJ1-1	once	TGTGCCAGTAGTAGGGGACAGAAAAACACTGAAGCTTTCTTT	CASSRGQKNTEAFF
TRBD2	TRBV7-8	TRBJ2-1	.	TGTGCCAGCAGCTTTCTAGCGGGATATAATGAGCAGTTCTTC	CASSFLAGYNEQFF
.	TRBV4-1	TRBJ2-4	.	TGCGCCAGCAGCCAAGGATGGGTAGCCAAAAACATTCAGTACTTC	CASSQGWVAKNIQYF